One sample yielded the 11 T cell receptor beta chains listed below, sequenced in a study of CD8+ T cells in alopecia areata. Treatment denoted: oral pan-JAK inhibitor, 5-10 mg twice daily. The authors extracted RNA and reverse transcribed it into cDNA as the sequencing template. The data were produced by immunoSEQ multiplex PCR, yet TCRdb's version contains in-frame clones alone and is incomplete. The sample yields about 300,000 clones, 58% seen once. The material was CD4+ T cells sorted from blood, obtained at week 24, from a patient treated with tofacitinib. These receptors all come from a human donor with alopecia areata.

This clone showed up just a few times. CDR3 DNA sequence: TGCGCCAGCAACCCGAGGAACACCGGGGAGCTGTTTTTT. Translated, it gives CASNPRNTGELFF. The chain joins TRBV5-1 to TRBJ2-2; no clear D gene. CDR3 length equals 13 residues. The germline V gene encodes CDR1 SGHRS and CDR2 YFSETQ. Trimming left V 6 bases short and J 1 base short, with 7 bases between.

The genes are TRBV2 and TRBJ2-3; D ambiguous. The CDR3 runs to 12 residues. The germline V gene encodes CDR1 SNHLY and CDR2 FYNNEI. V lost 6 bases and J lost 6, with 10 bases in between. The CDR3 reads CASRGISDTQYF. CDR3 DNA: TGTGCCAGCAGGGGAATCTCGGATACGCAGTATTTT. The entire variable domain, with the rest obtained from reference TRBV2 and TRBJ2-3, is as follows: EPEVTQTPSHQVTQMGQEVILRCVPISNHLYFYWYRQILGQKVEFLVSFYNNEISEKSEIFDDQFSVERPDGSNFTLKIRSTKLEDSAMYFCASRGISDTQYFGPGTRLTVL.

The rearrangement uses TRBV7-9 and TRBJ2-7; D might be TRBD2 (6 bases). There are 16 residues in the CDR3. The V gene's germline CDR1 is SEHNR and CDR2 FQNEAQ (reference sequence). V was shortened by 1 base and J by 6 bases, with 19 bases between the two germline ends. CDR3 DNA: TGTGCCAGCAGCTTAGTTTCCGGCGGGGCGTTCGCCGAGCAGTACTTC. Amino acid sequence: CASSLVSGGAFAEQYF.

This clone was detected only a few times. The V and J genes are TRBV28 and TRBJ2-7; 8 nucleotides match TRBD1. V was pared by 6 bases and J by 2 bases, with 18 bases of the junction left unmatched. Germline CDR1 MDHEN, CDR2 SYDVKM. This CDR3 comprises 18 residues. CDR3 bases: TGTGCCAGCAGGCCCCGGGACAGGCTTACGAGGTCCACCTACGAGCAGTACTTC. Its protein product is CASRPRDRLTRSTYEQYF.

In its sample, this clone was seen a few times. The chain carries TRBV7-9 and TRBJ2-7; D is perhaps TRBD1 (6 bases). From germline, CDR1 is SEHNR and CDR2 FQNEAQ (reference sequence). This CDR3 spans 14 amino acids. Trimming cost V 5 bases and J 3 bases, with 14 bases left between them. The CDR3 DNA follows: TGTGCCAGCAGCCTGTTGGGACAAGTCTACGAGCAGTACTTC. The encoded protein is CASSLLGQVYEQYF.

This clone has just a few counts. The V gene is TRBV7-2, the J gene TRBJ2-4; perhaps TRBD2 as D (6 bases). The CDR3 totals 14 residues. Deletions cut 5 bases from V and 1 base from J, with 9 bases between. The germline V gene has CDR1 SGHTA and CDR2 FQGNSA. CDR3 amino acids: CASSTGTAKNIQYF. CDR3 sequence (DNA): TGTGCCAGCAGCACCGGGACTGCCAAAAACATTCAGTACTTC.

V and J are TRBV7-6 and TRBJ2-7, with TRBD1 matching over 7 bases. The germline V gene encodes CDR1 SGHVS and CDR2 FNYEAQ. The trim removed 5 bases at V and 1 base at J, leaving 5 bases unmatched. The CDR3 has 14 amino acids. The CDR3 nucleotides read TGTGCCAGCAGCGCCCGACAGGGATCCTACGAGCAGTACTTC. Its translation: CASSARQGSYEQYF.

The chain links TRBV2 to TRBJ2-7; 8 bases agree with TRBD1. The CDR3 contains 14 residues. CDR1 is SNHLY and CDR2 is FYNNEI in the germline V gene. The trim removed 2 bases at V and 2 bases at J, leaving 2 bases unmatched. Here the CDR3 DNA reads TGTGCCAGCAGTGAACAGGGGGCGGCCTACGAGCAGTACTTC. Translated: CASSEQGAAYEQYF. Full variable domain (missing parts from reference TRBV2 and TRBJ2-7): EPEVTQTPSHQVTQMGQEVILRCVPISNHLYFYWYRQILGQKVEFLVSFYNNEISEKSEIFDDQFSVERPDGSNFTLKIRSTKLEDSAMYFCASSEQGAAYEQYFGPGTRLTVT.

This clone was observed a single time. The chain recombines TRBV6-7 with TRBJ1-5; D not certain. Being an ORF, TRBV6-7 has a function that is uncertain. CDR3 length equals 16 residues. Between the trimmed V and J ends, which lost 0 bases and 0 bases, there was a span of 9 bases. The CDR3 bases are TGTGCCAGCAGTTACTCGGGTGAGGATAGCAATCAGCCCCAGCATTTT. It translates to CASSYSGEDSNQPQHF.

V and J are TRBV5-1 and TRBJ2-6, with D unclear. This CDR3 is built from 20 residues. Trimming took off 3 bases at V and 0 bases at J, with 22 bases between the two ends. Germline-derived CDR1 and CDR2 are SGHRS and YFSETQ. DNA for the CDR3: TGCGCCAGCAGCTATCTAGGTCAGGCATCCCCTGTCTCTGGGGCCAACGTCCTGACTTTC. It yields the protein CASSYLGQASPVSGANVLTF.

This clone showed up just once. This chain connects TRBV30 to TRBJ1-6; TRBD1 might be the D (5 bases). This CDR3 is built from 13 residues. Germline V gives CDR1 GTSNPN, CDR2 SVGIG (reference sequence). With 1 base removed from V and 10 bases from J, the gap between germline ends came to 11 bases. CDR3 coding DNA: TGTGCCTGGAGTGATGGGGCTCGGTCACCCCTCCACTTT. Protein sequence: CAWSDGARSPLHF.